This T cell receptor (beta chain) was found in a study of siplizumab effects on memory and regulatory T cells. Produced via immunoSEQ multiplex PCR; TCRdb's table is partial and in-frame only. The table lists some 97,000 clones, less than 95% of them singletons. This CDR3 comprises 14 residues. Germline V gene data show CDR1 as MGHRA and CDR2 as YSYEKL. V was clipped by 1 base and J by 5 bases; unmatched bases: 4. This clonotype originated in a human donor in good health. Input material: Tregs sorted from blood. This chain connects TRBV4-1 to TRBJ1-1; TRBD1 matches 7 bases. The chain's CDR3 is CASSQAGGGTEAFF. DNA for the CDR3: TGCGCCAGCAGCCAAGCAGGGGGTGGGACTGAAGCTTTCTTT.